Listed below are T cell receptor beta chains from one sample, sequenced in a study of blood T cells in healthy people across ages. TCRdb re-derived calls from the 5' RACE reads in MiXCR, one entry per CDR3 protein. The repertoire holds about 580,000 distinct CDR3 sequences, with 47% as singletons. Sequencing was done on a sample of blood. The source is a man at least 80 years old in good health. Each CDR3 is given without its conserved first and last residue.

J gene,V gene,CDR3 protein
TRBJ1-5,TRBV20-1,SAPRGQRQNQPQH
TRBJ2-1,TRBV7-9,ASSSPASGGHYNEQF
TRBJ1-5,TRBV7-2,ASSPNGGLNQPQH
TRBJ2-7,TRBV6-5,ASSRDRTTYEQY
TRBJ2-1,TRBV28,ASSLSHEQF
TRBJ2-4,TRBV7-8,ASSLTGAGAKNIQY
TRBJ1-4,TRBV7-2,ASSLQGTENEKLF
TRBJ2-1,TRBV6-5,TSSYLEEQF
TRBJ2-1,TRBV29-1,SVEGAGGEQF
TRBJ1-1,TRBV29-1,SVEVRVNTEAF
TRBJ2-3,TRBV6-1,ASQPIQTGGLFGNTQY
TRBJ2-3,TRBV29-1,SVVPPSYSTDTQY
TRBJ1-2,TRBV20-1,SARDLSSIHGYT
TRBJ2-7,TRBV7-3,ASSQQGQGTYEQY
TRBJ2-3,TRBV24-1,ATSVELAGANTDTQY
TRBJ1-2,TRBV29-1,SVEDPGGLGYGYT
TRBJ1-1,TRBV7-2,ASSTDRGTEAF
TRBJ1-1,TRBV7-9,ASSLGDRSGTEAF
TRBJ1-2,TRBV12-5,ASGLGGGYT
TRBJ2-1,TRBV28,ASSLPGQGAYNEQF
TRBJ2-1,TRBV6-2/TRBV6-3,ASSFRGLSYNEQF
TRBJ2-7,TRBV7-2,ASSVGGTSYEQY
TRBJ2-1,TRBV9,ASSVADRGEQF
TRBJ2-3,TRBV20-1,SATSTGTDTQY
TRBJ1-1,TRBV4-2,ASSQDWGTNTEAF